A selection of T cell receptor beta chains follows, all from one sample in a study of T cell responses to AZD1222 COVID-19 vaccine. The table came from immunoSEQ multiplex PCR; TCRdb's copy has only in-frame clones and leaves some out. In the table there are about 200,000 clones, approximately 94% of which are singletons. Sequencing was performed on peripheral blood, taken 28 days after the second dose of the MenACWY control vaccine. These receptors were taken from an adult who received the MenACWY meningococcal vaccine as a control. Each CDR3 is given with its conserved first and last residue. Fields, in order: D gene, clone size, CDR3 length, V gene, J gene, CDR3 DNA, CDR3 protein. The D gene is left open where the match is weak. Size is stated for part of the rows, as once, few or many counts, or as a class when the clone is expanded.

>NA|NA|14|TRBV13|TRBJ2-7
TGTGCCAGCAGCTTGGGTAGGACGGTTGTCGAGCAGTACTTC
CASSLGRTVVEQYF
>TRBD1|NA|14|TRBV4-2|TRBJ2-7
TGTGCCAGCAGCCAAGGACAGGGGGCTCACGAGCAGTACTTC
CASSQGQGAHEQYF
>NA|NA|13|TRBV11-3|TRBJ1-2
TGTGCCAGCGGTTCAACAGCCCGCGGCGGCTACACCTTC
CASGSTARGGYTF
>TRBD2|NA|19|TRBV19|TRBJ2-7
TGTGCCAGTAGCCCCCAACTCGGGACTAGCGGGAGTCGCGCCTACGAGCAGTACTTC
CASSPQLGTSGSRAYEQYF
>NA|once|15|TRBV9|TRBJ2-3
TGTGCCAGCAGCGTAGCTCCGACGTACACAGATACGCAGTATTTT
CASSVAPTYTDTQYF
>TRBD2|NA|14|TRBV29-1|TRBJ2-7
TGCAGCGTTTCGATACGACTAGCGGGAGAAGAGCAGTACTTC
CSVSIRLAGEEQYF
>TRBD1|once|16|TRBV9|TRBJ1-3
TGTGCCAGCAGCGTAGGTGGGACAGCCTCTGGAAACACCATATATTTT
CASSVGGTASGNTIYF
>NA|NA|16|TRBV7-2|TRBJ2-6
TGTGCCAGCAGCTCCCCTGAGGGGACTGGGGCCAACGTCCTGACTTTC
CASSSPEGTGANVLTF
>NA|NA|16|TRBV7-2|TRBJ1-5
TGTGCCAGCAGCTTAGAGCTCGGGCAGCCCTATCAGCCCCAGCATTTT
CASSLELGQPYQPQHF
>TRBD1|NA|17|TRBV5-1|TRBJ2-7
TGCGCCAGCAGCTCACGAAATAGGACAGGGAGCTCCTACGAGCAGTACTTC
CASSSRNRTGSSYEQYF
>NA|NA|13|TRBV10-2|TRBJ1-2
TGCGCCAGCAGTGAGCTCCCTAGCAGGGGCTACACCTTC
CASSELPSRGYTF
>NA|NA|13|TRBV27|TRBJ2-7
TGTGCCAGCACAGGTCCTCCTAATCACGAGCAGTACTTC
CASTGPPNHEQYF
>NA|NA|14|TRBV19|TRBJ2-7
TGTGCCAGCTCTAGGACAGCTCTCTCCTACGAGCAGTACTTC
CASSRTALSYEQYF
>NA|once|12|TRBV29-1|TRBJ2-1
TGCAGTTCATGGAGCTCCTACAATGAGCAGTTCTTC
CSSWSSYNEQFF
>NA|NA|15|TRBV10-3|TRBJ1-6
TGTGCCATCAGGCCGGGGACTACCAGCGATTCACCCCTCCACTTT
CAIRPGTTSDSPLHF
>NA|NA|11|TRBV2|TRBJ1-2
TGTGCCAGCAGGGAGGGGGACGGCTACACCTTC
CASREGDGYTF
>TRBD1|NA|16|TRBV4-1|TRBJ1-2
TGCGCCAGCAGCCAAGATCCCGAAGGGGGCGGGTATGGCTACACCTTC
CASSQDPEGGGYGYTF
>NA|NA|15|TRBV5-1|TRBJ1-6
TGCGCCAGCAGCTTTTCAGGCGGGGGCGGATCACCCCTCCACTTT
CASSFSGGGGSPLHF
>TRBD1|NA|15|TRBV15|TRBJ1-1
TGTGCCACCAGCACACCCGGGACAGGGGCAACTGAAGCTTTCTTT
CATSTPGTGATEAFF
>NA|NA|13|TRBV5-1|TRBJ2-1
TGCGCCAGCAGCCCGGGTAACTACAATGAGCAGTTCTTC
CASSPGNYNEQFF
>TRBD1|NA|14|TRBV7-2|TRBJ2-5
TGTGCCAGCAGCGTCGCAGGGGGCGCGGAGACCCAGTACTTC
CASSVAGGAETQYF
>NA|NA|17|TRBV11-3|TRBJ2-1
TGTGCCAGCAGCTTAGAGGGGGTGGGCGCCCCCTGGAATGAGCAGTTCTTC
CASSLEGVGAPWNEQFF
>NA|NA|15|TRBV30|TRBJ2-7
TGTGCCTGGAGTGTAGTGGCTAGAAAGGCCTACGAGCAGTACTTC
CAWSVVARKAYEQYF
>NA|NA|15|TRBV11-1|TRBJ2-1
TGTGCCAGCAGCCTCCCCCCGCAGGCCTACAATGAGCAGTTCTTC
CASSLPPQAYNEQFF
>NA|NA|16|TRBV19|TRBJ2-1
TGTGCCAGTAAGGTTACCACAACTTTCCCCTACAATGAGCAGTTCTTC
CASKVTTTFPYNEQFF
>TRBD2|NA|15|TRBV7-2|TRBJ2-1
TGTGCCAGCAGCTCCATTCTCGGGTGGGGAGGGGAGCAGTTCTTC
CASSSILGWGGEQFF
>TRBD2|NA|14|TRBV6-5|TRBJ2-7
TGTGCCAGCAGCAACCCGGGACTAGCATCAAAGCAGTACTTC
CASSNPGLASKQYF
>NA|NA|12|TRBV28|TRBJ1-2
TGTGCCAGCAGTTTAGCTTCCTATGGCTACACCTTC
CASSLASYGYTF
>NA|NA|17|TRBV5-1|TRBJ2-2
TGCGCCAGCAGCTTGGATGGCACCCGCCCATACACCGGGGAGCTGTTTTTT
CASSLDGTRPYTGELFF
>NA|NA|14|TRBV27|TRBJ2-7
TGTGCCAGCAGTCCTCCCCAGGGGCCCTACGAGCAGTACTTC
CASSPPQGPYEQYF
>NA|once|14|TRBV7-2|TRBJ1-1
TGTGCCAGCAGCCTCCTCGAGTTCAACACTGAAGCTTTCTTT
CASSLLEFNTEAFF
>NA|NA|14|TRBV6-5|TRBJ2-5
TGTGCCAGCAGTTCCTCAGGGCGCCAAGAGACCCAGTACTTC
CASSSSGRQETQYF
>NA|once|12|TRBV7-9|TRBJ1-2
TGTGCCAGCAGCTTTAGTAACTCGGGCTACACCTTC
CASSFSNSGYTF
>NA|NA|15|TRBV9|TRBJ2-2
TGTGCCAGCAGCGTCCCCGGGGACCAAGGAAGGGAGCTGTTTTTT
CASSVPGDQGRELFF
>NA|NA|14|TRBV9|TRBJ1-5
TGTGCCAGCAGCGAATATGGGGGGAATCAGCCCCAGCATTTT
CASSEYGGNQPQHF
>TRBD1|NA|14|TRBV6-5|TRBJ2-7
TGTGCCAGCACCGAGGGACAGGGGAGTACCGAGCAGTACTTC
CASTEGQGSTEQYF
>TRBD2|NA|16|TRBV27|TRBJ2-7
TGTGCCAGCAGTCCGCTAGCGGGAGCGGTAACCTACGAGCAGTACTTC
CASSPLAGAVTYEQYF
>TRBD2|once|15|TRBV7-3|TRBJ2-5
TGTGCCAGCAGCCCGAGCGGGAGGGCCCCAGAGACCCAGTACTTC
CASSPSGRAPETQYF
>TRBD1|NA|14|TRBV6-6|TRBJ1-5
TGTGCCGGGTGGACAGGGGGCGACAATCAGCCCCAGCATTTT
CAGWTGGDNQPQHF